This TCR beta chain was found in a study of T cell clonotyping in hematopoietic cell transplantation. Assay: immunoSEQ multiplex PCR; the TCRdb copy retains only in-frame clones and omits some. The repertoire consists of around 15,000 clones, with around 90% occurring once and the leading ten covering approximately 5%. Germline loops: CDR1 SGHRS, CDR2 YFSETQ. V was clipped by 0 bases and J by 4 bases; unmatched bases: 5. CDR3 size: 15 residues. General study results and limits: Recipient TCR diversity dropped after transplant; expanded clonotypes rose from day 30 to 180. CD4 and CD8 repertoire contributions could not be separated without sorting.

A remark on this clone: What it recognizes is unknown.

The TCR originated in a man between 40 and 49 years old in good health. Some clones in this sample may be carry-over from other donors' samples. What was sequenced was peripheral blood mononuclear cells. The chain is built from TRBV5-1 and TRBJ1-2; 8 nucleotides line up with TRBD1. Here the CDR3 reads CASSLDRGELYGYTF. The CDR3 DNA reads TGCGCCAGCAGCTTGGACAGGGGGGAACTCTATGGCTACACCTTC.